This T cell receptor (beta chain) was sequenced during a study of PD-L1 blockade in urothelial cancer. Time point specified: pretreatment peripheral blood. Assay: immunoSEQ multiplex PCR; the TCRdb copy retains only in-frame clones and omits some. In the table there are 60,000 to 75,000 clones, roughly 84% of which are singletons. The CDR3 is 15 amino acids. Germline V gene data show CDR1 as SGHRS and CDR2 as YFSETQ. The V segment lost 3 bases and the J segment 5 bases; nucleotides outside the gene matches: 9. The chain uses TRBV5-1 and TRBJ2-7, with 9 bases identical to TRBD1. The material sequenced was PBMCs, taken around atezolizumab (anti-PD-L1) treatment. This TCR was sampled from a woman aged 70-85 years with urothelial cancer. The CDR3 loop is CASSSFLQGADEQYF. DNA of the CDR3: TGCGCCAGCAGCTCCTTTCTACAGGGGGCGGACGAGCAGTACTTC.